The T cell receptor beta chain described here comes from a study of cytomegalovirus exposure and HLA in healthy donors listed by TCRdb under 2017. The study in broad terms: An earlier analysis of 587 of the donors reported about 250 Gb of sequence data and approximately 110 million unique TCR beta sequences from 150 million to 200 million T cells. Donor age, sex, ethnicity and CMV serostatus were collected together with the repertoire data. In a later analysis, previously published TCR beta repertoires from 500 to 750 donors were re-analyzed and high-resolution HLA genotyping was added so that TCR occurrence patterns could be studied. Four to six DR-DQ haplotypes were handled as single units for association and clustering, since linkage in the cohort was strong. A separate validation cohort of 100 to 150 different subjects was used in addition to the roughly 620-subject first cohort. Every repertoire in the discovery cohort had been generated on one and the same sequencing platform. Among some 410 genotyped donors of the cohort, an average of around 220,000 unique TCR beta nucleotide sequences was sequenced per donor, of which about 20% were non-productive. Both class I and class II loci were covered by HLA typing, at four-digit resolution. Genome-wide SNP genotypes for about 65% of the roughly 670 donors were used in a later genetic analysis, which treated that subset as a discovery cohort. Among the roughly 400 genotyped donors, approximately 77% belonged to the genetic ancestry cluster associated with self-reported Caucasian donors. High-throughput TCR immunosequencing, statistical association of individual TCRs with disease status, and machine learning were combined to predict cytomegalovirus infection status. Typing coverage differed by locus: A, B, C, DRB1 and DQB1 were typed in roughly 629-640 donors, DQA1 in about 500, DPA1 in some 610, and DPB1 in around 490. An early release that covered about 600 HLA-typed donors contained approximately 300 gigabases of sequencing data and 85 million to 100 million unique TCR sequences. An earlier analysis of nearly 600 of the donors applied high-throughput TCR beta sequencing to assess whether each TCR beta V gene segment acted as functional or pseudogenic. The T cell repertoires of around 670 subjects were profiled by immunosequencing and related to cytomegalovirus serostatus. The study aimed to test whether cataloging public T cell receptors could reveal signatures of past pathogen exposure. In the later analysis, no new phenotypic data were used to find candidate immune exposures; instead, reliance was placed on TCR beta sequences and their occurrence across donors.

In total, about 650 healthy bone marrow donors made up the cohort. At the time of sampling, all cohort members were nominally healthy, though unrecorded immune exposures were likely present. The donor tested CMV seronegative and was one of the 352 seronegative cohort members. A peripheral blood sample was collected from each donor, and TCR beta sequencing was performed on peripheral blood mononuclear cells. Genomic DNA was extracted from the blood cell samples with the Qiagen DNeasy Blood Extraction Kit. From the cysteine through the phenylalanine, the CDR3 covers 14 amino acids. The DNA shown is the 42-base CDR3, in frame from base 1. Sequences SGHKS (CDR1) and YYEKEE (CDR2) are obtained from the germline V gene (reference sequence). Trimming takes 5 bases from V and 1 base from J, and the germline ends sit 12 bases apart. Preparation of the library involved the immunoSEQ multiplex PCR assay. A mixture of 60 forward primers for TCR Vbeta segments and 13 reverse primers for TCR Jbeta segments was used in the multiplex PCR. A multiplex PCR assay on genomic DNA amplified the CDR3 region of rearranged TCR beta genes. The amplified TCR beta libraries were sequenced on the Illumina HiSeq System as 87-base-pair reads. The authors' analysis ran thus. A later analysis counted approximately 74 million unique TCR beta chains across the 670 or so repertoires, and around 12 million of these chains were shared by at least two donors. To remove PCR and sequencing errors, raw reads were error-corrected and collapsed into unique sequences using a nearest-neighbor algorithm that merged closely related sequences. Alignment of CDR3 sequences to IMGT reference sequences was used to assign V, D and J gene segments. For a sequence to be retained, a match of at least six nucleotides to both a V gene segment and a J gene segment was required. Rearrangements were classified as productive when the CDR3 lacked stop codons and remained in frame with V and J, and all other rearrangements were classified as non-productive. Following IMGT convention, CDR3 was defined as the stretch from the second conserved V-encoded cysteine to the conserved J-encoded phenylalanine. In an earlier analysis of approximately 500 of the donors, sequences lacking an unambiguous match to a single V gene segment were excluded. An earlier analysis of fewer than 750 of the donors called V segments functional above 56.7% productive rearrangements and segregating when the between-donor standard deviation exceeded 5%. A statistical classification framework was developed to diagnose cytomegalovirus status using the catalog of TCR beta chain sequences. In a later analysis, TCR nucleotide sequences were compared against IMGT/GENE-DB human TR gene sequences so that V and J genes could be assigned. In a later analysis, CDR3 sequences and most-parsimonious VDJ recombination scenarios were assigned using the TCRdist pipeline. A later analysis defined each TCR beta chain by its CDR3 amino acid sequence plus V-gene family, and excluded reads lacking a unique V-gene family. As a way to deal with suspected cross-contamination and a sequencing artifact, a later analysis dropped nearly 600 nucleotide sequences that were highly shared and had low generation probability. A later analysis calculated a clonal expansion index for each public chain from normalized within-repertoire ranks of inferred template counts. In a later analysis, generation probabilities were computed with a VDJ recombination model fitted to out-of-frame rearrangements, and the resulting probabilities were checked against IGoR. Hypergeometric tests were used in a later analysis to score TCR-TCR, TCR-HLA and TCR-CMV co-occurrence, with a repertoire-size bias correction applied to the TCR pairs. A later analysis estimated false discovery rates by permuting HLA or CMV assignments 20 times. In a later analysis, co-occurring TCRs were grouped with DBSCAN, and TCRdist sequence similarity was added when clustering was performed within HLA-allele-positive subsets. For co-occurrence clustering, repertoires with fewer than 30,000 or more than 120,000 public chains were excluded, along with about five repertoires with anomalous nucleotide sharing. TCRdb holds this immuneACCESS table with in-frame rearrangements only. Some clones are missing; in checked studies, unresolved V genes explain under half, and the rest has no known cause. Clone size and the V and J calls come from that table; the DNA yielded D and trimming. The sample profile shows approximately 190,000 clones; 65% to 85% of them were found once. The ten largest clones take up around 4% of the sample.

Results the study describes overall, beyond this receptor: Correlated functional status among segregating V segments might be attributable to linkage disequilibrium, but an unknown experimental factor could not be ruled out. A group of highly shared sequence variants was considered likely to be a technical artifact of the sequencing pipeline. V-gene and J-gene trimming of TCR beta chains was associated with a missense DCLRE1C variant in a later genetic analysis, and the association was replicated in an independent cohort. According to a later analysis, parvovirus B19, influenza, CMV and Epstein-Barr virus appeared linked to several top co-occurrence clusters. In a later genetic analysis, fewer N-insertions in productive TCRs were reported among donors in an Asian-associated ancestry cluster than the approximately 710-donor mean. According to the authors, the approach could potentially be generalized to other disease states and immunological phenotypes. When HLA alleles, especially DR and DQ, strongly co-occurred, TCR associations were difficult to assign to individual alleles. Cytomegalovirus status was reported to be diagnosed by the classifier with high specificity and sensitivity in both the original and validation cohorts. HLA typing was unavailable for some donors at each locus, so association tests used only the typed subset. The cohort was sequenced for TCR beta chains only, and without alpha or paired-chain data the features that could be detected were limited. The study listed 150 to 200 TCR beta chains as associated with cytomegalovirus. In a later analysis, most CMV-associated TCR beta chains were found to appear HLA-restricted, with HLA associations seemingly driven largely by CMV exposure. The 87-base-pair reads could not distinguish some IMGT-functional V segments, including TRBV6-2 and TRBV6-3, so those segments were excluded. At a false discovery rate of 0.05, a later analysis linked around 15,000 TCR beta sequences to specific HLA alleles. An earlier analysis of approximately 500 of the donors showed that most TCR beta V segments appeared in productive rearrangements either about 87% or about 30% of the time, which broadly matched IMGT annotations. For the cohort, immune exposure information was limited to CMV serostatus. A further reported finding was that TCR beta sequences accurately predicted the HLA-A and HLA-B alleles for most subjects in the first cohort. Across donors, most TCR sequences were observed very rarely, whereas some public TCRs were present in many individuals. In a later analysis, TCR association rates were found to vary across HLA loci, with the most associated TCRs seen for DRB1 alleles and the fewest for HLA-C alleles. In vitro tests confirmed that three of the cytomegalovirus-associated TCR beta chains recognize cytomegalovirus antigens. The earlier analysis of around 600 of the donors excluded around 17 rarely observed V segments, including chromosome 9 orphons, because counts were too low. The presence/absence analyses assumed that sequencing depth was roughly uniform across donors, and that assumption may not be true. In a later analysis, HLA-associated TCR beta chains showed more clonal expansion and lower generation probabilities than non-associated chains that were equally common.

This clone was picked up a small number of times. Its antigen target is currently unknown. Per-base qualities were not stored, and no clone one base away is much larger. This chain joins TRBV5-5 to TRBJ2-5; the D segment could be TRBD2, given 6 matching bases. The TCR was taken from a man between 45 and 60 years old in good health and CMV-seronegative. The sample comprised PBMCs. The nucleotides read TGTGCCAGCAGTGGAGGGGCTAGCCAAGAGACCCAGTACTTC. It codes for CASSGGASQETQYF.